This record looks at one TCR beta chain sequence and its context. The antigen remains undetermined. Profiled with immunoSEQ multiplex PCR; TCRdb holds only in-frame clones, not every one. The sample holds tens of thousands of clones, 85% to 95% seen once. Thymus was obtained from resections taken during corrective heart surgery. Congenital heart defects were the reason for the corrective surgery that the donors, healthy Finnish infants, were having. The sample comes from a study of human thymus T cells. From germline, CDR1 is MRHNA and CDR2 SNTAGT. The trim removed 2 bases at V and 5 bases at J, leaving 14 bases unmatched. This CDR3 spans 18 amino acids. Study observations and caveats: Thymic and blood repertoires showed apparently biased V and J gene usage. Related research found strongly overlapping thymic repertoires in unrelated individuals.

The sequenced material came from thymus tissue. V and J are TRBV6-4 and TRBJ2-3, with 9 bases lining up with TRBD2. This receptor was obtained from a girl under three years old with a congenital heart defect but otherwise immunologically healthy. CDR3 DNA: TGTGCCAGCAGTGACACGGGACTAGCATGTAAACGACGAGATACGCAGTATTTT. Its protein product is CASSDTGLACKRRDTQYF.